This section outlines one TCR beta chain sequence together with its context. Antigen: not known. This sample is drawn from a study of long-term antiretroviral therapy in people with HIV. Looking at the study overall: The 2015 immediate-ART recommendation came about a decade after the earliest samples.

They ran version v3.0 of the immunoSEQ assay at survey level. Sequenced by immunoSEQ multiplex PCR; TCRdb stores in-frame clones only, minus some. This sample has about 36,000 clones; approximately 80% occur once, and the top ten carry roughly 6.1%. The V end lost 0 bases, the J end lost 15 bases, and 12 bases lay between the germline ends. CDR1 is SGHAT, CDR2 FQNNGV, per germline. This CDR3 is 12 amino acids long. Researchers secured at least one pre-ART and at least two post-ART PBMC samples from each donor. Study outcomes and limitations: Diversity increased after ART yet remained lower than in transplant donor controls. Spans of CDR3 length were tighter for HIV repertoires than for controls.

This rearrangement joins TRBV11-2 to TRBJ2-4; D is unresolved. The TCR originated in a man between 18 and 29 years old with HIV. Sequencing used unsorted PBMCs, obtained 0.6 years after starting antiretroviral therapy. The CDR3 DNA follows: TGTGCCAGCAGCTTAGATTTTATCCCGCGGTACTTC. This encodes CASSLDFIPRYF.